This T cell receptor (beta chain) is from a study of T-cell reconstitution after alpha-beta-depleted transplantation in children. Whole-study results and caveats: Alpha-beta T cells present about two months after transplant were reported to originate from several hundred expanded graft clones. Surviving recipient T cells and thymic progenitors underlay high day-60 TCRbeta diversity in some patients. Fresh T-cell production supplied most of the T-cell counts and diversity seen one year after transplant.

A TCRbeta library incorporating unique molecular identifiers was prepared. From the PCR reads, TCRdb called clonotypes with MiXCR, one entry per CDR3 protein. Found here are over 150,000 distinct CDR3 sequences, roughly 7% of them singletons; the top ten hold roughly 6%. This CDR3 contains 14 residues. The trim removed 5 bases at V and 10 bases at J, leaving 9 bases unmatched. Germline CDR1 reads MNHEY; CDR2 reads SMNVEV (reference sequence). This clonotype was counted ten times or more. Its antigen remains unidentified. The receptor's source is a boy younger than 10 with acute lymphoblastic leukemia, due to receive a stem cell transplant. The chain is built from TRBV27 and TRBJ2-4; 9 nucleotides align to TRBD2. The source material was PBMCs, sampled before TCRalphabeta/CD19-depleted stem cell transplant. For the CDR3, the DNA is TGTGCCAGCAGTAGCGGCGGGGGGGGTCGGATTCAGTACTTC. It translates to CASSSGGGGRIQYF.